These 21 T cell receptor beta chains share one sample of origin, sequenced in a study of early T cells in non-severe SARS-CoV-2 infection. MiXCR was run by TCRdb on the 5' RACE reads, yielding one entry per CDR3 protein. The table includes 30,000 to 40,000 distinct CDR3 sequences, over 6% detected once. Specimen: whole blood, collected at baseline. The receptors come from an adult who was a healthcare worker with PCR-confirmed SARS-CoV-2 infection or an uninfected control (not recorded which).

This clonotype was counted at least ten times. The V call is TRBV5-4, the J call TRBJ2-3, with 11 bases lining up with TRBD2. With V trimmed by 4 bases and J by 3 bases, 7 bases remained unmatched. Per germline, CDR1 SGHNT and CDR2 YYREEE (reference sequence). The CDR3 has 16 amino acids. The CDR3 nucleotides are TGTGCCAGCAGCACCCAGGGACTAGCGGATACAGATACGCAGTATTTT. Protein: CASSTQGLADTDTQYF.

J is TRBJ2-1 and V is TRBV7-9; 8 bases line up with TRBD1. Germline V gene lookup returns CDR1 SEHNR and CDR2 FQNEAQ (reference sequence). CDR3 length equals 15 residues. After removal of 4 bases from V and 4 bases from J, the junction contained 6 bases not matched to a gene. The CDR3 nucleotides are TGTGCCAGCAGCTCGACAGGGGCCAAGTACAATGAGCAGTTCTTC. Amino acid sequence: CASSSTGAKYNEQFF.

Many counts were recorded for this clonotype. V and J are TRBV6-2 or TRBV6-3 and TRBJ2-2; D is undetermined. V was clipped by 0 bases and J by 8 bases, with 7 bases between them. CDR1 is MNHEY, CDR2 SVGEGT, per germline. The CDR3 sequence is 13 residues long. DNA for the CDR3: TGTGCCAGCAGTTACTCTGGTTATGGGGAGCTGTTTTTT. This gives the protein CASSYSGYGELFF.

The rearrangement uses TRBV12-3 or TRBV12-4 and TRBJ1-1; D possibly corresponds to TRBD1 (5 bases). Trimming stripped 3 bases from V and 6 bases from J, with 11 bases between. The CDR3 extends over 13 amino acids. The DNA for the CDR3 is TGTGCCAGCAGTTTGGGGGGTCGCGCTGAAGCTTTCTTT. Amino acids: CASSLGGRAEAFF.

Many counts were recorded for this clonotype. J is TRBJ2-7 and V is TRBV29-1; TRBD2 might be the D (5 bases). The CDR3 is made up of 14 amino acids. In germline, CDR1 is SQVTM, CDR2 ANQGSEA. Deletions cut 4 bases from V and 9 bases from J, with 22 bases between. The CDR3 reads CSVVSAGPQSSQYF. The CDR3 nucleotides are TGCAGCGTTGTGTCTGCGGGCCCTCAGTCGTCGCAGTACTTC.

This clonotype was observed at least ten times. This rearrangement joins TRBV6-1 to TRBJ2-7, with 12 bases identical to TRBD2. CDR1 and CDR2 from the germline V gene are MNHNS and SASEGT. V was pared by 6 bases and J by 4 bases, with 7 bases of the junction left unmatched. The CDR3 runs 15 residues. The CDR3: CASRPLAGGSYEQYV. For the CDR3, the DNA is TGTGCCAGCAGACCTCTAGCGGGAGGGTCATACGAGCAGTACGTC.

This clonotype showed up many times. The CDR3 protein is CASSQGSSGPYEQYF. The CDR3, as DNA: TGTGCCAGCAGCCAAGGTTCGAGCGGACCCTACGAGCAGTACTTC. V usage is TRBV3-1 and J usage is TRBJ2-7; D is perhaps TRBD2 (5 bases). Germline V lookup: CDR1 LGHDT, CDR2 YNNKEL (reference sequence). The V and J ends lost 1 base and 2 bases respectively, with 12 bases between them. CDR3 size: 15 residues.

The chain carries TRBV20-1 and TRBJ1-6, with TRBD1 identical over 8 bases. Germline CDR1 and CDR2: DFQATT and SNEGSKA (reference sequence). J gave up 5 bases and V 3 bases, and 6 bases lay outside the gene matches. CDR3 size: 15 residues. CDR3 DNA sequence: TGCAGTGCTAGCCGGCAGGGGGCAGATAATTCACCCCTCCACTTT. Translation gives CSASRQGADNSPLHF.

This clonotype was found a few times. CDR3 sequence: CASSPLKQGWQETQYF. The DNA of the CDR3 is TGTGCCAGCTCACCACTTAAACAGGGATGGCAAGAGACCCAGTACTTC. This sequence joins TRBV18 and TRBJ2-5; a possible D gene is TRBD1 (6 bases). The CDR3 runs 16 residues. The V and J ends lost 1 base and 2 bases respectively, with 14 bases between them. Germline CDR1 reads KGHSH; CDR2 reads LQKENI. The full variable domain, its missing parts supplied by reference TRBV18 and TRBJ2-5, is NAGVMQNPRHLVRRRGQEARLRCSPMKGHSHVYWYRQLPEEGLKFMVYLQKENIIDESGMPKERFSAEFPKEGPSILRIQQVVRGDSAAYFCASSPLKQGWQETQYFGPGTRLLVL.

The CDR3 is CASSKGGQGIRETQYF. CDR3 DNA sequence: TGTGCCAGCAGCAAAGGGGGACAAGGGATAAGGGAGACCCAGTACTTC. This chain joins TRBV7-2 and TRBJ2-5; perhaps TRBD1 as D (6 bases). The CDR3 consists of 16 residues. The ends were cut back, 5 bases at V and 5 bases at J, with 21 bases in the middle. CDR1 is SGHTA, CDR2 FQGNSA, per germline.

The V and J genes are TRBV6-2 or TRBV6-3 and TRBJ2-7; 8 bases are a match to TRBD1. Trimming removed 4 bases from V and 4 bases from J; junction bases left unmatched: 6. The CDR3 runs to 14 residues. Germline V gene lookup returns CDR1 MNHEY and CDR2 SVGEGT. CDR3: CASSSPGQDYEQYV. For the CDR3, the DNA is TGTGCCAGCAGTTCCCCGGGACAGGATTACGAGCAGTACGTC.

The genes are TRBV6-1 and TRBJ2-7; 7 bases map to TRBD2. The CDR3 spans 16 residues. J was trimmed by 0 bases and V by 3 bases; bases with no gene match: 8. Germline assignment: CDR1 MNHNS and CDR2 SASEGT. The CDR3 sequence is CASSDFGGGPSYEQYV. The CDR3 DNA sequence: TGTGCCAGCAGTGATTTTGGGGGAGGGCCCTCCTACGAGCAGTACGTC.

This clonotype was counted many times. CDR3 DNA: TGTGCCAGCAGCTTAGGATATAGCGGGAGGTTTGGAGAGCAGTACTTC. It encodes CASSLGYSGRFGEQYF. The chain links TRBV7-8 to TRBJ2-7; 10 bases match TRBD2. The CDR3 covers 16 residues. With 1 base clipped from V and 7 bases from J, the junction kept 10 bases outside the gene matches. Germline CDR1 SGHVS, CDR2 FQNEAQ. The complete variable domain, with remaining parts taken from reference TRBV7-8 and TRBJ2-7, reads GAGVSQSPRYKVAKRGQDVALRCDPISGHVSLFWYQQALGQGPEFLTYFQNEAQLDKSGLPSDRFFAERPEGSVSTLKIQRTQQEDSAVYLCASSLGYSGRFGEQYFGPGTRLTVT.

The chain joins TRBV28 to TRBJ1-6; no clear D. The CDR3 is made up of 14 amino acids. Germline CDR1 is MDHEN and CDR2 is SYDVKM. The V and J ends lost 7 bases and 9 bases respectively, with 16 bases between them. CDR3 sequence (DNA): TGTGCCAGCAACCCCGGTTTCTTTGGTTCACCCCTCCACTTT. Translating it yields CASNPGFFGSPLHF.

This chain connects TRBV9 to TRBJ1-5; 10 bases are shared with TRBD1. The CDR3 consists of 16 residues. Germline CDR1 is SGDLS and CDR2 is YYNGEE. The trim removed 4 bases at V and 2 bases at J, leaving 6 bases unmatched. CDR3 DNA sequence: TGTGCCAGCAGCCCAGGGGGGACAGGGGGCAATCAGCCCCAGCATTTT. Translation: CASSPGGTGGNQPQHF.

This clonotype was seen many times. V and J are TRBV12-3 or TRBV12-4 and TRBJ1-2; TRBD1 matches 11 bases. The CDR3 runs to 14 residues. Losses at the gene ends were 6 bases for V and 7 bases for J; bases not matched to a gene: 7. The CDR3 reads CASRTDRGQSGYTF. The DNA of the CDR3 is TGTGCCAGCAGGACGGACAGGGGGCAAAGTGGCTACACCTTC.

This clonotype was found a few times. The V call is TRBV28, the J call TRBJ2-7; 12 positions agree with TRBD2. Germline V gene sequence: CDR1 MDHEN, CDR2 SYDVKM. This CDR3 spans 14 amino acids. The V gene end was trimmed by 6 bases and the J gene end by 3 bases; junction bases not matched to a gene: 3. DNA for the CDR3: TGTGCCAGCAGCGGACTAGCGGGATACTACGAGCAGTACTTC. Residues: CASSGLAGYYEQYF.

This clonotype was observed at least ten times. The rearrangement uses TRBV5-1 and TRBJ1-1; D is undetermined. V was shortened by 4 bases and J by 0 bases, with 7 bases between the two germline ends. Germline assignment: CDR1 SGHRS and CDR2 YFSETQ. CDR3 length equals 13 residues. This chain's CDR3 is CASSREMNTEAFF. In DNA, the CDR3 is TGCGCCAGCAGCAGGGAAATGAACACTGAAGCTTTCTTT.

This clonotype was counted between two and nine times. The chain uses TRBV28 and TRBJ1-2; TRBD1 agrees at 7 bases. V trimming: 6 bases; J trimming: 4 bases; junction bases outside the gene matches: 11. Germline V gene data show CDR1 as MDHEN and CDR2 as SYDVKM. There are 15 residues in the CDR3. As DNA, the CDR3 is TGTGCCAGCAGCAGGCAAGGGGGCTCCCTCTATGGCTACACCTTC. This gives the protein CASSRQGGSLYGYTF.

This clonotype has more than one count but fewer than ten. This chain links TRBV20-1 with TRBJ2-1, with D possibly matching TRBD2 (6 bases). This CDR3 comprises 13 residues. Germline lookup yields CDR1 DFQATT and CDR2 SNEGSKA (reference sequence). Trimming cost V 6 bases and J 3 bases, with 12 bases left between them. This CDR3 is CSADSGRYNEQFF. The CDR3, as DNA: TGCAGTGCAGACAGCGGGCGCTACAATGAGCAGTTCTTC.

This clonotype came up many times. The chain carries TRBV20-1 and TRBJ2-1, with 11 bases that match TRBD2. Germline V gene sequence: CDR1 DFQATT, CDR2 SNEGSKA (reference sequence). V gave up 6 bases and J gave up 6 bases; unmatched junction bases: 7. There are 14 residues in the CDR3. CDR3 DNA: TGCAGTGCGAGCGGACTAGCGGGCCTCAATGAGCAGTTCTTC. Protein sequence: CSASGLAGLNEQFF.